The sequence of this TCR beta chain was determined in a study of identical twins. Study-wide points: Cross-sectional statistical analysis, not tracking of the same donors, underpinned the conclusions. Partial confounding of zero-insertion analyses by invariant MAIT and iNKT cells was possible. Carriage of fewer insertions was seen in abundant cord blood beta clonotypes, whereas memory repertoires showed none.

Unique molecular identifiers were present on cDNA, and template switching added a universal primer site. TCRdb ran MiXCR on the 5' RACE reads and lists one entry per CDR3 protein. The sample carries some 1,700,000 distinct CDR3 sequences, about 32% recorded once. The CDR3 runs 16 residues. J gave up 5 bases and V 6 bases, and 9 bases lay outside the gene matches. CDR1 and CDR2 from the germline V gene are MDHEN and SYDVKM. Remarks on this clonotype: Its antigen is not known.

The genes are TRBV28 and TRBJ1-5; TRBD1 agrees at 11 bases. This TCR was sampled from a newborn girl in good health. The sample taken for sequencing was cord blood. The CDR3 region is CASSHHGQGADQPQHF. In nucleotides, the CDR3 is TGTGCCAGCAGCCACCACGGACAGGGGGCGGATCAGCCCCAGCATTTT.